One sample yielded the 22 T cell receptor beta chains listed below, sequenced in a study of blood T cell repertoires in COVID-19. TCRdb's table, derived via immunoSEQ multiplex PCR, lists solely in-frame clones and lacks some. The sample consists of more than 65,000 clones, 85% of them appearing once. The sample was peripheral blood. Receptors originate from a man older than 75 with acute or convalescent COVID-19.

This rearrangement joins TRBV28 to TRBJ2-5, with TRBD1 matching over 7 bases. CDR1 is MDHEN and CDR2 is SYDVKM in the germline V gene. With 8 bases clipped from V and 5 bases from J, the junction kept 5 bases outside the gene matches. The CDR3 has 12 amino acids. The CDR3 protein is CASGDRSETQYF. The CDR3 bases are TGTGCCAGCGGGGACAGAAGCGAGACCCAGTACTTC.

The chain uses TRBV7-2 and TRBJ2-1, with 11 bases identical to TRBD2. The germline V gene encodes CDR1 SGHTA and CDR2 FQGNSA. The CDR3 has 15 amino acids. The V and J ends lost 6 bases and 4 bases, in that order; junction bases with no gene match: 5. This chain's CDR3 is CASRGLAGGYNEQFF. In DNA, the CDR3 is TGTGCCAGCAGAGGCCTAGCGGGAGGATACAATGAGCAGTTCTTC. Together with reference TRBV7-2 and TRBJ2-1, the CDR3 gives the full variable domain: GAGVSQSPSNKVTEKGKDVELRCDPISGHTALYWYRQSLGQGLEFLIYFQGNSAPDKSGLPSDRFSAERTGGSVSTLTIQRTQQEDSAVYLCASRGLAGGYNEQFFGPGTRLTVL.

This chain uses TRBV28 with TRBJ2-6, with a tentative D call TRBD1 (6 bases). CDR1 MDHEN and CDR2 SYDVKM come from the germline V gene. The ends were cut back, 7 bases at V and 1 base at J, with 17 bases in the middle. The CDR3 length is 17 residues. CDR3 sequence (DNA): TGTGCCAGCAACACCCGCAGGGGAGATTCTGGGGCCAACGTCCTGACTTTC. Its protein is CASNTRRGDSGANVLTF.

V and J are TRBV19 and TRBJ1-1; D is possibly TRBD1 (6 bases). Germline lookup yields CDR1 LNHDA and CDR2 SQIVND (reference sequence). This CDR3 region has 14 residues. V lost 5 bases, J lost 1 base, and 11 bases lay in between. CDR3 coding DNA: TGTGCCAGTAGTGAAAGGACAGAGAACACTGAAGCTTTCTTT. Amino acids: CASSERTENTEAFF.

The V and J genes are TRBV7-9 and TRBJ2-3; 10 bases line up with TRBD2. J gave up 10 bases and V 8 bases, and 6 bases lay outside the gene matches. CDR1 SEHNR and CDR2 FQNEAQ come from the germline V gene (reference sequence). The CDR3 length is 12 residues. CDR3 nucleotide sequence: TGTGCCAGCGGGGAAGCGGGGGGGTCGCAGTATTTT. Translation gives CASGEAGGSQYF.

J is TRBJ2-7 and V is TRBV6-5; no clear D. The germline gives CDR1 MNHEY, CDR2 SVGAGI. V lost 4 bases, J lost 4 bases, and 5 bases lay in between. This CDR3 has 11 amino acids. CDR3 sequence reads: CASSSRYEQYF. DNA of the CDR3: TGTGCCAGCAGTTCGAGGTACGAGCAGTACTTC.

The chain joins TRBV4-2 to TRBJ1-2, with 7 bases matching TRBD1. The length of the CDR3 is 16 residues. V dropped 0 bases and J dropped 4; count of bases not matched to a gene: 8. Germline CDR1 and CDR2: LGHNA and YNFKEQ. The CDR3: CASSQDNRGQVYGYTF. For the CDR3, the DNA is TGTGCCAGCAGCCAAGATAACAGGGGCCAGGTCTATGGCTACACCTTC.

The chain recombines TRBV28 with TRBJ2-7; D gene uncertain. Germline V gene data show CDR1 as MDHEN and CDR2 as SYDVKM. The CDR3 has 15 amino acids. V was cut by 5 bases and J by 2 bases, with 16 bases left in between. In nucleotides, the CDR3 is TGTGCCAGCAGTCCTTTACTAAATCGACCCTACGAGCAGTACTTC. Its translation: CASSPLLNRPYEQYF.

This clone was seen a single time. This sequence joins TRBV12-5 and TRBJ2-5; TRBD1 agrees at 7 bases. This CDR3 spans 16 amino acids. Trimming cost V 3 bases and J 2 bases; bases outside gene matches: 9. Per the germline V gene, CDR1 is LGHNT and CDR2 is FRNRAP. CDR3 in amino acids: CASGFMGRGKQETQYF. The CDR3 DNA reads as TGTGCTAGTGGTTTTATGGGCAGGGGGAAACAAGAGACCCAGTACTTC.

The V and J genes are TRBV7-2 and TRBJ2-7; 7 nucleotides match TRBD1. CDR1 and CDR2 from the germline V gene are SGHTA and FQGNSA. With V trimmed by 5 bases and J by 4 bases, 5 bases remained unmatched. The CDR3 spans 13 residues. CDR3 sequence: CASSPDRQYEQYF. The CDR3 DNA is TGTGCCAGCAGCCCGGACAGGCAATACGAGCAGTACTTC.

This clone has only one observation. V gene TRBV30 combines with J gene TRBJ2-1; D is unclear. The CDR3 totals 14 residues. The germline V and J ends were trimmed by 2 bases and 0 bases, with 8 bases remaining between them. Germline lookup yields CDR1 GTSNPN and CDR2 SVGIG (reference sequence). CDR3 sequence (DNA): TGTGCCTGGAGTCCAATGAGCTCCTACAATGAGCAGTTCTTC. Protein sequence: CAWSPMSSYNEQFF.

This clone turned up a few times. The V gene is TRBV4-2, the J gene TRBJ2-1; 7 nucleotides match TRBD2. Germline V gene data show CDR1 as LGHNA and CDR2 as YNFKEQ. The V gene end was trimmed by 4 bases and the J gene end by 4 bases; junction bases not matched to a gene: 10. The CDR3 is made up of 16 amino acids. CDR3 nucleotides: TGTGCCAGCAGCCCTCAAACGGGAGCGGGATACAATGAGCAGTTCTTC. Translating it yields CASSPQTGAGYNEQFF.

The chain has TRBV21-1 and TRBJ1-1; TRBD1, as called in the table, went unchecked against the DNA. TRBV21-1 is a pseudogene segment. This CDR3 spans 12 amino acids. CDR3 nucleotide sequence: TGTGCCAGCCCTAGGGGAAACACTGAAGCTTTCTTT. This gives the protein CASPRGNTEAFF.

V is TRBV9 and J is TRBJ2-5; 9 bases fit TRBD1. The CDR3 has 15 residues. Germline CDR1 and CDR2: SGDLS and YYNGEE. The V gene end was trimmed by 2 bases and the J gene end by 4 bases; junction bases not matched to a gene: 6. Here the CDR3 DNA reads TGTGCCAGCAGCGTGTCACCGGGACAGGGAGAGACCCAGTACTTC. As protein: CASSVSPGQGETQYF.

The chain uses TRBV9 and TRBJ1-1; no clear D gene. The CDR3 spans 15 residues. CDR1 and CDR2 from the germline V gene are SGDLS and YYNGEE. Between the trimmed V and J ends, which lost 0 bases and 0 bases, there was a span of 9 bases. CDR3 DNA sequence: TGTGCCAGCAGCGTAGTTGGGCAGGTGAACACTGAAGCTTTCTTT. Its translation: CASSVVGQVNTEAFF. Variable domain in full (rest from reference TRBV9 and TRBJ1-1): DSGVTQTPKHLITATGQRVTLRCSPRSGDLSVYWYQQSLDQGLQFLIQYYNGEERAKGNILERFSAQQFPDLHSELNLSSLELGDSALYFCASSVVGQVNTEAFFGQGTRLTVV.

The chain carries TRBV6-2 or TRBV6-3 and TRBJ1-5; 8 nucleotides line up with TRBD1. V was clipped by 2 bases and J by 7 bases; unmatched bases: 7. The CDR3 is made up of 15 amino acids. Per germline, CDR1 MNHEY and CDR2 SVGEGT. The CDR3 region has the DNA TGTGCCAGCAGTTACCCGAGACAGGGGTACCAGCCCCAGCATTTT. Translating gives CASSYPRQGYQPQHF.

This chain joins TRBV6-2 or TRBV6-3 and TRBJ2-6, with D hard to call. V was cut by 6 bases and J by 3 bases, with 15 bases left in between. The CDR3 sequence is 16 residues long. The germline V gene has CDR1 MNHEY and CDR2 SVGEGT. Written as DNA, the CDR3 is TGTGCCAGCAGCCTACGAGGCCGTAGTGGGGCCAACGTCCTGACTTTC. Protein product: CASSLRGRSGANVLTF.

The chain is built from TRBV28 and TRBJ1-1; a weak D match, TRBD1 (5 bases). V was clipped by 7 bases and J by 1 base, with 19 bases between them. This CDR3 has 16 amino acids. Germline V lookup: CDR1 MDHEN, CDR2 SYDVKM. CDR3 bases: TGTGCCAGCACCCCTCGAAGGGGCACGGGGAACACTGAAGCTTTCTTT. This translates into CASTPRRGTGNTEAFF.

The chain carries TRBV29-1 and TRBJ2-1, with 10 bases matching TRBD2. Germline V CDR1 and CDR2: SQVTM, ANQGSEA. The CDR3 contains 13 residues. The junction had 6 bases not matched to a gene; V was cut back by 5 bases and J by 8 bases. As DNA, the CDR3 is TGCAGCGTTCGCCTAGCGGGAGCCTATGAGCAGTTCTTC. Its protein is CSVRLAGAYEQFF.

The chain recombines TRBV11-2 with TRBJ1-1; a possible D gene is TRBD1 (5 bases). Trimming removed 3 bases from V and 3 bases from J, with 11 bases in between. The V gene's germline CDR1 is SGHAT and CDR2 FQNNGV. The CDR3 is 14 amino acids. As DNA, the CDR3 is TGTGCCAGCAGCTTTGGGGCTGAGGACACTGAAGCTTTCTTT. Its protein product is CASSFGAEDTEAFF. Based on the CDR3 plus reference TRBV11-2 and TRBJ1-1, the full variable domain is EAGVAQSPRYKIIEKRQSVAFWCNPISGHATLYWYQQILGQGPKLLIQFQNNGVVDDSQLPKDRFSAERLKGVDSTLKIQPAKLEDSAVYLCASSFGAEDTEAFFGQGTRLTVV.

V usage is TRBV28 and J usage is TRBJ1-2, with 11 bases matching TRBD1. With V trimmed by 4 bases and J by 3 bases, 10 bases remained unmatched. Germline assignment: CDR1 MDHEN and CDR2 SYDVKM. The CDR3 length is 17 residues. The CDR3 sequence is CASSSWGRDRGDYGYTF. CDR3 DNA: TGTGCCAGCAGTTCATGGGGGAGGGACAGGGGGGACTATGGCTACACCTTC.

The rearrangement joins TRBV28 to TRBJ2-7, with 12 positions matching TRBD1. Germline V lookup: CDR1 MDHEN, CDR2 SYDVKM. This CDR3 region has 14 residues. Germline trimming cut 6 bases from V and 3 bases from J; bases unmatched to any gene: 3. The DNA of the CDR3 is TGTGCCAGCAGAGGGACAGGGGGCGGCTACGAGCAGTACTTC. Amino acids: CASRGTGGGYEQYF.